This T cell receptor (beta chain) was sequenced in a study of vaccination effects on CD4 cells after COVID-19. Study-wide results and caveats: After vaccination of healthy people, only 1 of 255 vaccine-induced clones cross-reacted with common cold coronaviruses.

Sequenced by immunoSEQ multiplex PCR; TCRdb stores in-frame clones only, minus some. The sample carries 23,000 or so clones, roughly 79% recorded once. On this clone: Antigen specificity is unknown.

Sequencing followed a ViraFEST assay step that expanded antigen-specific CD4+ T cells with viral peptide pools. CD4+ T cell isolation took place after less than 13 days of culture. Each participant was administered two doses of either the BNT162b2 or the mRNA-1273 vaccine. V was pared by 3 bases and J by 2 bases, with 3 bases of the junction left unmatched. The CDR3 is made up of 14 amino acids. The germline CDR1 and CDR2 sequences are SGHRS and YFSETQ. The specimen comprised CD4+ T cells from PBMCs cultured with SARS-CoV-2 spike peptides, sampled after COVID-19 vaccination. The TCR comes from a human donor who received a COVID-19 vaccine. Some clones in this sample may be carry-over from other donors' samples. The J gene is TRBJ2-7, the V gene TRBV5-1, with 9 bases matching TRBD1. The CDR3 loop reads CASSSGTGTYEQYV. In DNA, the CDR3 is TGCGCCAGCAGCTCCGGGACAGGGACCTACGAGCAGTACGTC.